The entry below gives a single T cell receptor (beta chain) sequence along with its context. Data came from immunoSEQ multiplex PCR; TCRdb stores just in-frame clones and leaves some out. This sample has under 85,000 clones, with about 89% found just once. CDR3 size: 15 residues. Trimming took off 3 bases at V and 3 bases at J, with 9 bases between the two ends. Germline V CDR1 and CDR2: MRHNA, SNTAGT. This specimen comes from a study of blood T cell repertoires in COVID-19. Study-wide background: Collection of acute and convalescent COVID-19 samples took place in the United States, Italy and Spain. T cells, B-cell-depleted T cells, or PBMCs supplied cDNA or gDNA.

The V call is TRBV6-4, the J call TRBJ2-6; no definite D call. Sample: peripheral blood. This receptor was obtained from a man between 70 and 80 years old with active or convalescent COVID-19. The chain's CDR3 is CASSEVPGGANVLTF. CDR3 bases: TGTGCCAGCAGTGAGGTCCCAGGTGGGGCCAACGTCCTGACTTTC.